This T cell receptor beta chain emerged from a study of metastatic and nonmetastatic thyroid tumors (dated by TCRdb to 2020 to 2022). Background for the entire study: Repertoires from peripheral blood and from tumor or nodule tissue samples of malignant and benign thyroid patients were compared.

Trimming removed 4 bases from V and 4 bases from J, leaving 13 bases between the germline ends. As encoded in the germline V gene, CDR1 is SGHDN while CDR2 is FVKESK. Spanning cysteine to phenylalanine, the CDR3 consists of 14 amino acids. The sequence is cut down to CDR3 DNA, 42 bases in frame from base 1. No treatment had been received by any patient before thyroid surgery. The study retrospectively analysed patient clinical samples collected from the early 2010s to the late 2010s using T-cell receptor beta sequencing. Broader findings and caveats from the paper: In both blood and tumor samples, malignant tumors were reported to have significantly higher TCR beta diversity than benign nodules.

This clone was seen at least ten times. Its binding antigen is unknown. Base-call qualities are not available, and no considerably larger clone is one nucleotide away. The library was generated by PCR. This sample was sequenced with an Illumina HiSeq 4000. High-throughput sequencing was used to profile the TCR beta-chain CDR3 region of every patient. The paper's processing steps were these. The researchers built a classifier to tell apart papillary thyroid cancer patients with distant metastasis, based on CDR3 differences among clinicopathological groups. The Shannon index was used to assess repertoire diversity, and the Morisita-Horn index was used to assess tumor-blood repertoire similarity. TCRdb passed the public sequencing reads through fastp at Q25 and MiXCR, retaining productive beta sequences. Clone size and V and J calls follow TCRdb, not the original study. The sample has tens of thousands of clones on record, 14% of them singletons. The ten largest clones take up approximately 7% of the sample.

The chain was built from TRBV14 and TRBJ1-2; the D gene is not confidently resolved. This receptor was identified in a male donor with papillary thyroid cancer or a benign thyroid nodule (not recorded which). Some clones in this sample may be carry-over from other donors' samples. Sequences were obtained from blood. The DNA reads as follows: TGTGCCAGCAGCCCCAGAAACAGCCGCTATGGCTACACCTTC. Its protein product is CASSPRNSRYGYTF.